These 20 T cell receptor beta chains share one sample of origin, sequenced in a study of CD8 T cells in ankylosing spondylitis. Notes on the study in general: What seemed typical of ankylosing spondylitis blood was a TCR beta motif built from roughly eight highly homologous variants.

Their cognate antigens are unknown. MiXCR, run by TCRdb on the 5' RACE reads, gives a single entry per CDR3 protein. The data contain some 240,000 distinct CDR3 sequences, 6% to 8.5% of them singletons. The material sequenced was blood, either unsorted or a sorted T cell fraction (not recorded which). Receptor source: a male donor with ankylosing spondylitis.

This clonotype was counted ten times or more. The chain couples TRBV28 to TRBJ2-1; 11 bases map to TRBD2. The CDR3 has 15 residues. The germline V gene encodes CDR1 MDHEN and CDR2 SYDVKM. J was trimmed by 7 bases and V by 2 bases; bases with no gene match: 4. CDR3: CASSLVAGGTNEQFF. Here the CDR3 DNA reads TGTGCCAGCAGTTTAGTAGCGGGAGGGACTAATGAGCAGTTCTTC. The full variable domain, rest sourced from reference TRBV28 and TRBJ2-1, is DVKVTQSSRYLVKRTGEKVFLECVQDMDHENMFWYRQDPGLGLRLIYFSYDVKMKEKGDIPEGYSVSREKKERFSLILESASTNQTSMYLCASSLVAGGTNEQFFGPGTRLTVL.

Many counts were recorded for this clonotype. V usage is TRBV5-1 and J usage is TRBJ2-7; D is undetermined. Trimming removed 2 bases from V and 4 bases from J, with 13 bases in between. The CDR3 consists of 14 residues. Germline V gene data show CDR1 as SGHRS and CDR2 as YFSETQ. The CDR3 region is CASSFDIGAYEQYF. CDR3 DNA: TGCGCCAGCAGCTTCGACATCGGAGCGTACGAGCAGTACTTC.

About this clonotype: A much larger clone is a single base away; this may be a read error. This CDR3 is CASSQAESDRGYEQYF. The CDR3 nucleotides read TGCGCCAGCAGCCAAGCAGAGTCGGACAGGGGTTACGAGCAGTACTTC. This chain uses TRBV4-3 with TRBJ2-7, with 9 bases aligning to TRBD1. The CDR3 spans 16 residues. Per the germline V gene, CDR1 is LGHNA and CDR2 is YSLEER. Trimming at V came to 1 base and at J to 4 bases, leaving 8 bases not matched to a gene.

This clonotype was detected a few times. The V and J genes are TRBV15 and TRBJ2-5, with D unclear. Germline lookup yields CDR1 LNHNV and CDR2 YYDKDF (reference sequence). CDR3 size: 13 residues. The V end lost 4 bases, the J end lost 0 bases, and 6 bases lay between the germline ends. CDR3 nucleotides: TGTGCCACCAGCACTGGACACCAAGAGACCCAGTACTTC. It is translated as CATSTGHQETQYF.

Many counts were recorded for this clonotype. The CDR3 DNA sequence: TGTGCCATCAGTGGGACTAGCGGGGGTACCGATGAGCAGTTCTTC. It codes for CAISGTSGGTDEQFF. The V gene is TRBV10-3, the J gene TRBJ2-1; the match to TRBD2 covers 13 bases. The germline gives CDR1 ENHRY, CDR2 SYGVKD. Trimming took 4 bases from V and 8 from J; bases not matched to a gene: 5. This CDR3 has 15 amino acids.

Turning to this clonotype: A much more abundant neighbour one base away suggests this may be a read error. V usage is TRBV7-2 and J usage is TRBJ2-7; 8 bases line up with TRBD2. The CDR3 loop spans 16 amino acids. Trimming removed 4 bases from V and 0 bases from J; junction bases left unmatched: 8. Germline-derived CDR1 and CDR2 are SGHTA and FQGNSA. The CDR3 region has the DNA TGTGCCAGCAGCTATTCCTTTAGCGGGATCTCCTACGAGCAGTACTTC. Translating gives CASSYSFSGISYEQYF.

This clonotype was seen at least ten times. The V call is TRBV29-1, the J call TRBJ2-2; D uncertain. V gave up 5 bases and J gave up 0 bases, with 7 bases separating them. Germline CDR1 SQVTM, CDR2 ANQGSEA. The CDR3 covers 13 residues. CDR3 region: CSVWGPNTGELFF. CDR3 nucleotide sequence: TGCAGCGTTTGGGGTCCGAACACCGGGGAGCTGTTTTTT.

This clonotype came up many times. The CDR3 region is CASSLLSRGKGTEAFF. The CDR3 DNA follows: TGTGCCAGCAGCTTACTAAGTAGGGGGAAGGGGACTGAAGCTTTCTTT. This rearrangement joins TRBV7-3 to TRBJ1-1; D is possibly TRBD1 (6 bases). The length of the CDR3 is 16 residues. Germline V gene sequence: CDR1 SGHTA, CDR2 FQGTGA. V lost 2 bases and J lost 5, with 18 bases in between.

V is TRBV28 and J is TRBJ2-7, with 7 bases aligning to TRBD2. The CDR3 has 14 residues. Looked up from germline, CDR1 is MDHEN and CDR2 is SYDVKM. The V gene end was trimmed by 3 bases and the J gene end by 4 bases; junction bases not matched to a gene: 6. CDR3 sequence (DNA): TGTGCCAGCAGTTTGCGGGGGATAGGGTACGAGCAGTACTTC. Encoded protein: CASSLRGIGYEQYF. The full variable domain, with the rest looked up from reference TRBV28 and TRBJ2-7, is DVKVTQSSRYLVKRTGEKVFLECVQDMDHENMFWYRQDPGLGLRLIYFSYDVKMKEKGDIPEGYSVSREKKERFSLILESASTNQTSMYLCASSLRGIGYEQYFGPGTRLTVT.

This clonotype was observed many times. The chain recombines TRBV15 with TRBJ2-7; the match to TRBD1 covers 8 bases. Germline loops: CDR1 LNHNV, CDR2 YYDKDF (reference sequence). This CDR3 contains 15 residues. V gave up 4 bases and J gave up 2 bases; unmatched junction bases: 7. Here the CDR3 DNA reads TGTGCCACCAGCACCAGCAACAGGGGGACCTACGAGCAGTACTTC. Residues: CATSTSNRGTYEQYF.

This clonotype appeared many times. J is TRBJ2-5 and V is TRBV7-9, with D maybe TRBD1 (6 bases). V was pared by 3 bases and J by 5 bases, with 10 bases between. Germline V CDR1 and CDR2: SEHNR, FQNEAQ (reference sequence). The CDR3 runs 13 residues. The CDR3 is CASSLGAPETQYF. The CDR3 region has the DNA TGTGCCAGCAGCTTGGGGGCTCCGGAGACCCAGTACTTC.

This clonotype was observed at least ten times. The chain combines TRBV5-6 with TRBJ1-1; D is unclear. Germline CDR1 and CDR2: SGHDT and YYEEEE. This CDR3 has 15 amino acids. Trimming shortened V by 2 bases and J by 0 bases, and 11 bases separated the two germline ends. The CDR3 nucleotides are TGTGCCAGCAGCTTAAAGGCCTTAATGAACACTGAAGCTTTCTTT. Encoded protein: CASSLKALMNTEAFF.

This clonotype was recorded at least ten times. CDR3 in amino acids: CASSATPGTGVGYTF. The CDR3 bases are TGTGCCAGCAGCGCAACTCCCGGGACAGGGGTGGGCTACACCTTC. The chain combines TRBV7-2 with TRBJ1-2, with 10 bases matching TRBD1. Unmatched junction bases numbered 11, after V lost 5 bases and J lost 8 bases. CDR3 length: 15 residues. CDR1 and CDR2 (germline): SGHTA, FQGNSA.

The V call is TRBV19, the J call TRBJ2-3; D assignment may be TRBD1 or TRBD2 (5 bases each). V lost 5 bases, J lost 7 bases, and 13 bases lay in between. CDR1 LNHDA and CDR2 SQIVND come from the germline V gene (reference sequence). The CDR3 consists of 13 residues. The CDR3 here is CASSLRGVYTQYF. In DNA, the CDR3 is TGTGCCAGTAGTCTACGGGGCGTATATACGCAGTATTTT.

This clonotype was recorded a few times. The V call is TRBV23-1, the J call TRBJ2-3; D might be TRBD1 or TRBD2, each matching 6 bases. TRBV23-1 is designated an ORF whose function remains uncertain. V was trimmed by 1 base and J by 4 bases, leaving 9 bases between them. This CDR3 contains 14 residues. The CDR3 nucleotides are TGCGCCAGCAGTCAATACGGGGGCCCAGATACGCAGTATTTT. Its translation: CASSQYGGPDTQYF.

This clonotype was picked up many times. V is TRBV20-1 and J is TRBJ2-7; tentative D call: TRBD1 (6 bases). Trimming stripped 7 bases from V and 3 bases from J, with 16 bases between. Germline V gives CDR1 DFQATT, CDR2 SNEGSKA (reference sequence). This CDR3 comprises 13 residues. This chain's CDR3 is CSVSGTSYYEQYF. The CDR3 DNA is TGCAGTGTTTCAGGGACATCTTACTACGAGCAGTACTTC.

This clonotype has ten or more counts. The chain combines TRBV5-1 with TRBJ2-2; no firm D call. V was pared by 1 base and J by 3 bases, with 10 bases between. The V gene's germline CDR1 is SGHRS and CDR2 YFSETQ. The length of the CDR3 is 15 residues. The CDR3 is CASSLLSRYTGELFF. The CDR3 DNA is TGCGCCAGCAGCTTGCTAAGCAGATACACCGGGGAGCTGTTTTTT. The full variable domain, with the rest looked up from reference TRBV5-1 and TRBJ2-2, is KAGVTQTPRYLIKTRGQQVTLSCSPISGHRSVSWYQQTPGQGLQFLFEYFSETQRNKGNFPGRFSGRQFSNSRSEMNVSTLELGDSALYLCASSLLSRYTGELFFGEGSRLTVL.

At least ten counts were recorded for this clonotype. V and J are TRBV9 and TRBJ1-3, with D hard to call. Germline assignment: CDR1 SGDLS and CDR2 YYNGEE. The CDR3 has 15 residues. Trimming shortened V by 0 bases and J by 0 bases, and 7 bases separated the two germline ends. The CDR3 here is CASSVDGSSGNTIYF. In nucleotides, the CDR3 is TGTGCCAGCAGCGTAGACGGCAGCTCTGGAAACACCATATATTTT.

The V call is TRBV20-1, the J call TRBJ2-5; perhaps TRBD2 as D (6 bases). CDR3 length equals 12 residues. The germline CDR1 and CDR2 sequences are DFQATT and SNEGSKA (reference sequence). Trimming removed 0 bases from V and 4 bases from J, with 6 bases in between. CDR3 bases: TGCAGTGCTAGAGAGGGAGGAGAGACCCAGTACTTC. It is translated as CSAREGGETQYF.

This clonotype was recorded at least ten times. The V call is TRBV28, the J call TRBJ1-2; D may be TRBD1 (5 bases). The CDR3 sequence is 15 residues long. Germline lookup yields CDR1 MDHEN and CDR2 SYDVKM. Trimming removed 4 bases from V and 6 bases from J, with 18 bases in between. CDR3 amino acids: CASSSRRGRRDGYTF. DNA for the CDR3: TGTGCCAGCAGTTCCCGACGGGGCCGGCGAGATGGCTACACCTTC.